The 16 T cell receptor beta chains listed next were all sequenced from one sample in a study of blood T cell repertoires in COVID-19. Assay: immunoSEQ multiplex PCR; the TCRdb copy retains only in-frame clones and omits some. This table holds tens of thousands of clones, approximately 80% found once. Sequencing was done on a sample of peripheral blood. These receptors came from a man aged 50-59 years with COVID-19, enrolled during active disease.

This clone was recorded many times. The CDR3 nucleotides read TGTGCCATCAGTCCGGGACAGATGAACACTGAAGCTTTCTTT. The encoded protein is CAISPGQMNTEAFF. V is TRBV10-3 and J is TRBJ1-1, with 7 bases lining up with TRBD1. The CDR3 sequence is 14 residues long. Germline V CDR1 and CDR2: ENHRY, SYGVKD. V lost 5 bases, J lost 0 bases, and 3 bases stayed unmatched.

The rearrangement uses TRBV23-1 and TRBJ2-7, with no clear D. TRBV23-1 counts as an open reading frame of uncertain function. The germline V and J ends were trimmed by 0 bases and 5 bases, with 14 bases remaining between them. The CDR3 sequence is 15 residues long. CDR3 loop: CASSQSRGGKNEQYF. For the CDR3, the DNA is TGCGCCAGCAGTCAATCTCGTGGCGGTAAGAACGAGCAGTACTTC.

The chain couples TRBV28 to TRBJ2-5; D is possibly TRBD2 (7 bases). Germline V lookup: CDR1 MDHEN, CDR2 SYDVKM. This CDR3 region has 15 residues. With 4 bases removed from V and 5 bases from J, the gap between germline ends came to 17 bases. The CDR3 nucleotides read TGTGCCAGCAGTTCCCAGATGGGGGGGGCGGAGACCCAGTACTTC. It yields the protein CASSSQMGGAETQYF.

The CDR3 DNA reads TGTGCCAGCAGCTTGAGGGACAGGGATTATTCTGAGCAGTTCTTC. It is translated as CASSLRDRDYSEQFF. This chain joins TRBV5-6 and TRBJ2-1; 9 positions agree with TRBD1. Germline lookup yields CDR1 SGHDT and CDR2 YYEEEE. Unmatched junction bases numbered 8, after V lost 1 base and J lost 9 bases. There are 15 residues in the CDR3.

The chain links TRBV2 to TRBJ2-7; TRBD2 agrees at 7 bases. The CDR3 is made up of 13 amino acids. Germline loops: CDR1 SNHLY, CDR2 FYNNEI. V lost 6 bases, J lost 6 bases, and 8 bases stayed unmatched. The CDR3, as DNA: TGTGCCAGCAGCACCGGGAGGAGTAGCGAGCAGTACTTC. Its translation is CASSTGRSSEQYF.

The chain uses TRBV5-4 and TRBJ2-1, with 7 bases fitting TRBD2. CDR3 length equals 14 residues. Germline loops: CDR1 SGHNT, CDR2 YYREEE (reference sequence). Trimming cost V 4 bases and J 2 bases; bases outside gene matches: 3. CDR3 protein: CASSAGEAYNEQFF. As DNA, the CDR3 is TGTGCCAGCAGCGCGGGGGAAGCCTACAATGAGCAGTTCTTC.

J is TRBJ1-5 and V is TRBV24-1; D might be TRBD1 (6 bases). Germline V gene sequence: CDR1 KGHDR, CDR2 SFDVKD. V was pared by 3 bases and J by 9 bases, with 11 bases between. This CDR3 region has 13 residues. The CDR3 here is CATSDQQGRPQHF. For the CDR3, the DNA is TGTGCCACCAGTGATCAACAGGGCAGGCCCCAGCATTTT.

The chain links TRBV4-1 to TRBJ1-2, with 9 bases lining up with TRBD1. The trim removed 6 bases at V and 3 bases at J, leaving 17 bases unmatched. The CDR3 spans 18 residues. CDR1 and CDR2 (germline): MGHRA, YSYEKL. The DNA for the CDR3 is TGCGCCAGCAGGAGAGGGGAGTTAGTAACAGGGGGCGACTATGGCTACACCTTC. Translated: CASRRGELVTGGDYGYTF.

CDR3: CASSQSGATDTQYF. In nucleotides, the CDR3 is TGTGCCAGCAGCCAATCGGGGGCCACAGATACGCAGTATTTT. J is TRBJ2-3 and V is TRBV16; tentatively, D is TRBD1 (6 bases). V lost 0 bases to trimming and J lost 2 bases, with 6 bases between them. Germline values: CDR1 KGHSY, CDR2 FQNENV. This CDR3 comprises 14 residues.

This clone appeared a single time. The chain links TRBV7-2 to TRBJ2-4; D may be TRBD2 (5 bases). Trimming stripped 5 bases from V and 1 base from J, with 15 bases between. The germline V gene encodes CDR1 SGHTA and CDR2 FQGNSA. This CDR3 comprises 16 residues. CDR3 coding DNA: TGTGCCAGCAGCCGGACCCCGGGGTTGGCCAAAAACATTCAGTACTTC. Translating it yields CASSRTPGLAKNIQYF.

This clone was seen many times. The rearrangement joins TRBV19 to TRBJ1-2; 7 bases are shared with TRBD1. The CDR3 totals 15 residues. Germline-derived CDR1 and CDR2 are LNHDA and SQIVND (reference sequence). V was pared by 6 bases and J by 7 bases, with 14 bases of the junction left unmatched. The CDR3 bases are TGTGCCAGTAGCCCATTTTCGGGACAGTCTTCTGGCTACACCTTC. Protein product: CASSPFSGQSSGYTF.

This clone was observed a few times. The chain employs TRBV5-4 and TRBJ1-6; D is perhaps TRBD1 (6 bases). The length of the CDR3 is 16 residues. V gave up 4 bases and J gave up 5 bases, with 16 bases separating them. Germline V gives CDR1 SGHNT, CDR2 YYREEE (reference sequence). The CDR3 DNA reads TGTGCCAGCAGCCTGGGGGGCAGCGGGAATAATTCACCCCTCCACTTT. Translating it yields CASSLGGSGNNSPLHF.

The chain has TRBV28 and TRBJ2-2, with D possibly matching TRBD1 (6 bases). Trimming cost V 2 bases and J 6 bases, with 10 bases left between them. CDR1 and CDR2 (germline): MDHEN, SYDVKM. The CDR3 is 14 amino acids. The CDR3 DNA is TGTGCCAGCAGTTTAAACCAGGGGCCCGGGGAGCTGTTTTTT. This sequence encodes CASSLNQGPGELFF.

The V call is TRBV3-1 (or the pseudogene TRBV3-2), the J call TRBJ2-5; 8 bases are a match to TRBD1. The CDR3 sequence is 17 residues long. Germline CDR1 and CDR2: LGHDT and YNNKEL (reference sequence). V lost 4 bases, J lost 5 bases, and 15 bases stayed unmatched. CDR3 nucleotides: TGTGCCAGCAGCCGAGGACAGGGACGTGGGTTAGGGGAGACCCAGTACTTC. Translating gives CASSRGQGRGLGETQYF.

V and J are TRBV5-4 and TRBJ1-1; the match to TRBD1 covers 8 bases. This CDR3 is built from 18 residues. Germline assignment: CDR1 SGHNT and CDR2 YYREEE (reference sequence). Trimming cost V 0 bases and J 0 bases; bases outside gene matches: 10. CDR3 nucleotide sequence: TGTGCCAGCAGCTTGGCCTGGACAGGGAATCCCATGAACACTGAAGCTTTCTTT. Translation gives CASSLAWTGNPMNTEAFF.

CDR3 sequence: CAIRDRDNAHYGYTF. CDR3 coding DNA: TGTGCCATCAGGGATCGGGACAATGCCCACTATGGCTACACCTTC. The chain employs TRBV10-3 and TRBJ1-2; TRBD1 is a possible D gene (6 bases). Germline CDR1 reads ENHRY; CDR2 reads SYGVKD. The length of the CDR3 is 15 residues. Trimming took 6 bases from V and 3 from J, leaving 17 bases between them.